This T cell receptor beta chain was retrieved from a study of technical replicates of blood from a few donors. The repertoire was sequenced with immunoSEQ multiplex PCR; TCRdb's copy has only in-frame clones and lacks some. This sample has some 70,000 clones, with less than 98% found just once. CDR3 length: 16 residues. The germline CDR1 and CDR2 sequences are WSHSY and SAAADI. Germline trimming cut 4 bases from V and 3 bases from J; bases unmatched to any gene: 8. The receptor comes from a human donor in good health. The specimen was T cells isolated from PBMCs. V and J are TRBV10-2 and TRBJ2-1; 8 positions agree with TRBD2. The CDR3 coding sequence is TGCGCCAGCAGTGTTTTTCGACGGGAGGGCTACAATGAGCAGTTCTTC. Its protein is CASSVFRREGYNEQFF.